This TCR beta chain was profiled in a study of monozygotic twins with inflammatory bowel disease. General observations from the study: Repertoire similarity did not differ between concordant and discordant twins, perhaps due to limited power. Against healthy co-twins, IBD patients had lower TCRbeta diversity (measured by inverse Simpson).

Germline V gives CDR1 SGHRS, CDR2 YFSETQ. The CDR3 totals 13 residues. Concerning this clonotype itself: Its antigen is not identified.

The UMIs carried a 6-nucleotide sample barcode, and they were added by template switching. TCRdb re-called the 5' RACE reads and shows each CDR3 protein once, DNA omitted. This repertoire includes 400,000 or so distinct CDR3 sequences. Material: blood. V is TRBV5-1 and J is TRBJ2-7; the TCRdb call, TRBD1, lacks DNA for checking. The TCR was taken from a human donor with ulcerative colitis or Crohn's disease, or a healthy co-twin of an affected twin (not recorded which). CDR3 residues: CASSLVGVHEQYF.